These 21 T cell receptor beta chains share one sample of origin, sequenced in a study of response to subunit inactivated influenza vaccine. TCRdb reprocessed the RT-PCR reads via MiXCR and lists one record per CDR3 protein. This sample has 550,000 to 650,000 distinct CDR3 sequences, with about 10% found just once. The source material was PBMCs from blood, sampled on the day of vaccination. All receptors derive from a man aged 45-60 years who received an inactivated influenza vaccine.

CDR3 amino acids: CASIARGTSGGGETQYF. CDR3 sequence (DNA): TGTGCCAGCATTGCACGCGGGACTAGCGGGGGCGGGGAGACCCAGTACTTC. V gene TRBV5-6 combines with J gene TRBJ2-5, with TRBD2 identical over 14 bases. The V gene end was trimmed by 6 bases and the J gene end by 5 bases; junction bases not matched to a gene: 12. The germline V gene has CDR1 SGHDT and CDR2 YYEEEE. The CDR3 spans 17 residues.

In its sample, this clonotype was seen many times. The rearrangement links TRBV20-1 to TRBJ1-5; 7 bases align to TRBD1. Trimming cost V 6 bases and J 3 bases; bases outside gene matches: 5. The CDR3 is 13 residues long. Germline loops: CDR1 DFQATT, CDR2 SNEGSKA (reference sequence). DNA of the CDR3: TGCAGTGCCCGACAGGGAGTCAATCAGCCCCAGCATTTT. Amino acids: CSARQGVNQPQHF.

The chain has TRBV9 and TRBJ2-7; either TRBD1 or TRBD2 may supply D (7 bases each). The CDR3 is 14 residues long. Per germline, CDR1 SGDLS and CDR2 YYNGEE. V was cut by 2 bases and J by 3 bases, with 12 bases left in between. The CDR3 reads CASSVGGGFYEQYF. The DNA for the CDR3 is TGTGCCAGCAGCGTGGGAGGGGGCTTCTACGAGCAGTACTTC.

There are a few counts of this clonotype. This rearrangement joins TRBV7-2 to TRBJ1-4; D is uncertain. Trimming took off 2 bases at V and 0 bases at J, with 7 bases between the two ends. CDR3 length equals 15 residues. Per the germline V gene, CDR1 is SGHTA and CDR2 is FQGNSA. Written as DNA, the CDR3 is TGTGCCAGCAGCTTAAGACTTGCAACTAATGAAAAACTGTTTTTT. Its protein product is CASSLRLATNEKLFF.

This clonotype was seen repeatedly, ten times or more. The chain joins TRBV12-3 or TRBV12-4 to TRBJ2-7; D is perhaps TRBD1 (6 bases). The length of the CDR3 is 16 residues. V was shortened by 2 bases and J by 2 bases, with 16 bases between the two germline ends. The CDR3 DNA follows: TGTGCCAGCAGTTTAAGGGATTGGACAGCCCCCTACGAGCAGTACTTC. This sequence encodes CASSLRDWTAPYEQYF.

This clonotype was seen a handful of times. The chain links TRBV20-1 to TRBJ2-3; TRBD2 is a possible D gene (6 bases). The CDR3 totals 15 residues. V was clipped by 6 bases and J by 0 bases, with 16 bases between them. The germline V gene has CDR1 DFQATT and CDR2 SNEGSKA (reference sequence). The CDR3 sequence: CSAPRPGLSTDTQYF. CDR3 DNA: TGCAGTGCCCCGAGGCCGGGACTGAGCACAGATACGCAGTATTTT.

The J gene is TRBJ2-3, the V gene TRBV20-1; 10 bases are a match to TRBD2. Germline V CDR1 and CDR2: DFQATT, SNEGSKA (reference sequence). The CDR3 has 17 residues. The trim removed 3 bases at V and 2 bases at J, leaving 11 bases unmatched. The DNA of the CDR3 is TGCAGTGCTAGGGGCCTCGGACTAGCGGACCTCACAGATACGCAGTATTTT. Translating gives CSARGLGLADLTDTQYF.

The sample holds a few counts of this clonotype. The chain links TRBV10-3 to TRBJ2-3, with 11 bases fitting TRBD2. Unmatched junction bases numbered 7, after V lost 3 bases and J lost 8 bases. The CDR3 loop spans 15 amino acids. CDR1 ENHRY and CDR2 SYGVKD come from the germline V gene. The CDR3: CAISEASGGRSTQYF. The CDR3, as DNA: TGTGCCATCAGTGAAGCTAGCGGGGGGCGAAGTACGCAGTATTTT.

This clonotype has ten or more counts. The chain carries TRBV6-6 and TRBJ1-2; D ambiguous. Deletions cut 2 bases from V and 4 bases from J, with 2 bases between. The germline V gene encodes CDR1 MNHNY and CDR2 SVGAGI (reference sequence). The CDR3 consists of 11 residues. CDR3: CASSYLYGYTF. The CDR3 DNA reads as TGTGCCAGCAGTTACCTCTATGGCTACACCTTC.

This clonotype showed up just a few times. J is TRBJ1-4 and V is TRBV18, with D possibly being TRBD1 (5 bases). Trimming removed 3 bases at V and 7 bases at J, with 6 bases between. Germline V lookup: CDR1 KGHSH, CDR2 LQKENI. The CDR3 is 12 residues long. CDR3 nucleotides: TGTGCCAGCTCACCTAGGGGTGAAAAACTGTTTTTT. Protein: CASSPRGEKLFF.

The chain recombines TRBV27 with TRBJ2-7; the match to TRBD2 covers 8 bases. Germline CDR1 and CDR2: MNHEY and SMNVEV (reference sequence). After removal of 6 bases from V and 3 bases from J, the junction contained 13 bases not matched to a gene. The CDR3 has 16 amino acids. CDR3 nucleotides: TGTGCCAGCAGCCCTATCGGGGGGGCGCAGATCTACGAGCAGTACTTC. Translation: CASSPIGGAQIYEQYF.

This clonotype was counted many times. The CDR3 reads CASRSLSYEQYF. The CDR3 DNA sequence: TGTGCCAGCAGAAGTCTTTCCTACGAGCAGTACTTC. This chain links TRBV6-6 with TRBJ2-7; D ambiguous. V dropped 6 bases and J dropped 1 base, with 7 bases sitting between them. The CDR3 covers 12 residues. The germline V gene has CDR1 MNHNY and CDR2 SVGAGI (reference sequence).

The chain uses TRBV27 and TRBJ2-2; 12 bases fit TRBD2. CDR1 and CDR2 from the germline V gene are MNHEY and SMNVEV (reference sequence). CDR3 length: 18 residues. V lost 6 bases to trimming and J lost 0 bases; unmatched junction nucleotides: 8. The CDR3 DNA reads as TGTGCCAGCAGACCCCGCCGGACTAGCGGGGCGAACACCGGGGAGCTGTTTTTT. Encoded protein: CASRPRRTSGANTGELFF.

This clonotype occurred a few times. The chain has TRBV5-1 and TRBJ2-5, with a possible D match to TRBD2 (5 bases). Germline-derived CDR1 and CDR2 are SGHRS and YFSETQ. The length of the CDR3 is 15 residues. V shed 4 bases and J shed 2 bases, with 15 bases lying between them. The CDR3, as DNA: TGCGCCAGCAGCCGTAACGCCGGGGTACAAGAGACCCAGTACTTC. This encodes CASSRNAGVQETQYF.

This clonotype was detected many times. The chain joins TRBV5-6 to TRBJ2-3; tentatively, D is TRBD2 (6 bases). The CDR3 has 18 residues. The germline CDR1 and CDR2 sequences are SGHDT and YYEEEE. Trimming removed 4 bases at V and 2 bases at J, with 23 bases between. The chain's CDR3 is CASSRTYTGRDFTDTQYF. The CDR3 region has the DNA TGTGCCAGCAGCCGCACTTACACCGGGCGGGACTTCACAGATACGCAGTATTTT.

This clonotype was recorded at least ten times. The chain couples TRBV5-1 to TRBJ2-2; perhaps TRBD1 as D (6 bases). The V gene lost 4 bases and the J gene lost 6 bases, with 16 bases spanning the gap. Germline V gene lookup returns CDR1 SGHRS and CDR2 YFSETQ. The CDR3 is 15 residues long. CDR3 DNA: TGCGCCAGCAGCCATACAACAGGGAGCCCCGGGGAGCTGTTTTTT. Protein product: CASSHTTGSPGELFF.

V and J are TRBV7-2 and TRBJ2-6; D uncertain. Looked up from germline, CDR1 is SGHTA and CDR2 is FQGNSA. The ends were cut back, 7 bases at V and 0 bases at J, with 7 bases in the middle. The CDR3 is 14 residues long. The CDR3 here is CASTKNSGANVLTF. The CDR3 nucleotides are TGTGCCAGCACCAAGAACTCTGGGGCCAACGTCCTGACTTTC.

The sample holds a few counts of this clonotype. The rearrangement links TRBV28 to TRBJ2-4; 7 bases line up with TRBD1. The V gene's germline CDR1 is MDHEN and CDR2 SYDVKM. After removal of 4 bases from V and 1 base from J, the junction contained 7 bases not matched to a gene. The CDR3 loop spans 16 amino acids. CDR3 amino acids: CASSSPGQPAKNIQYF. As DNA, the CDR3 is TGTGCCAGCAGTTCCCCGGGACAGCCCGCCAAAAACATTCAGTACTTC. The variable domain in full, with the rest retrieved from reference TRBV28 and TRBJ2-4, is DVKVTQSSRYLVKRTGEKVFLECVQDMDHENMFWYRQDPGLGLRLIYFSYDVKMKEKGDIPEGYSVSREKKERFSLILESASTNQTSMYLCASSSPGQPAKNIQYFGAGTRLSVL.

This sequence joins TRBV6-2 or TRBV6-3 and TRBJ1-2, with D uncertain. CDR1 and CDR2 (germline): MNHEY, SVGEGT. The CDR3 runs to 11 residues. The ends were cut back, 8 bases at V and 3 bases at J, with 7 bases in the middle. The CDR3 protein is CASAGDYGYTF. CDR3 nucleotides: TGTGCCAGCGCCGGGGACTATGGCTACACCTTC.

This clonotype was counted between two and nine times. The chain combines TRBV9 with TRBJ2-3, with a tentative D call TRBD2 (6 bases). Trimming removed 0 bases from V and 6 bases from J, with 14 bases in between. The CDR3 contains 15 residues. Germline V gene lookup returns CDR1 SGDLS and CDR2 YYNGEE. The DNA for the CDR3 is TGTGCCAGCAGCGTAGAAGGCGGGAACAGGGATACGCAGTATTTT. Translated, it gives CASSVEGGNRDTQYF.

This clonotype was seen more than once but under ten times. Written as DNA, the CDR3 is TGCAGTGCTCCGAGCGGGGGGGCTCCAATCGGGGAGCTGTTTTTT. Translating gives CSAPSGGAPIGELFF. The chain couples TRBV20-1 to TRBJ2-2; 10 bases map to TRBD2. Germline CDR1 and CDR2: DFQATT and SNEGSKA (reference sequence). Trimming cost V 5 bases and J 7 bases; bases outside gene matches: 10. The CDR3 is 15 residues long.